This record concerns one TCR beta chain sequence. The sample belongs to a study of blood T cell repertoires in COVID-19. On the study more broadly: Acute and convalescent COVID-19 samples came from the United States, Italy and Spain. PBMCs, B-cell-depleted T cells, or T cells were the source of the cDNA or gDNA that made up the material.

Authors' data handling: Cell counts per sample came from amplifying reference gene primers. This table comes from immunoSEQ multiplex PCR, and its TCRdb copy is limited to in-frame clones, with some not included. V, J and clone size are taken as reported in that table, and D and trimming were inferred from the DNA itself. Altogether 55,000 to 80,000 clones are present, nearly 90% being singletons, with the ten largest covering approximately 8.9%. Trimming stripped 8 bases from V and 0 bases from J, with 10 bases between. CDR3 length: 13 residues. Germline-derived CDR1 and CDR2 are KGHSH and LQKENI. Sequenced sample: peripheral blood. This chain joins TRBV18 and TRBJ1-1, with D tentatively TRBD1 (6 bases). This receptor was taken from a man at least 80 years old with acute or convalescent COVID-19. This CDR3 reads CASRTDMNTEAFF. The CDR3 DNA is TGTGCCAGCAGGACAGACATGAACACTGAAGCTTTCTTT.